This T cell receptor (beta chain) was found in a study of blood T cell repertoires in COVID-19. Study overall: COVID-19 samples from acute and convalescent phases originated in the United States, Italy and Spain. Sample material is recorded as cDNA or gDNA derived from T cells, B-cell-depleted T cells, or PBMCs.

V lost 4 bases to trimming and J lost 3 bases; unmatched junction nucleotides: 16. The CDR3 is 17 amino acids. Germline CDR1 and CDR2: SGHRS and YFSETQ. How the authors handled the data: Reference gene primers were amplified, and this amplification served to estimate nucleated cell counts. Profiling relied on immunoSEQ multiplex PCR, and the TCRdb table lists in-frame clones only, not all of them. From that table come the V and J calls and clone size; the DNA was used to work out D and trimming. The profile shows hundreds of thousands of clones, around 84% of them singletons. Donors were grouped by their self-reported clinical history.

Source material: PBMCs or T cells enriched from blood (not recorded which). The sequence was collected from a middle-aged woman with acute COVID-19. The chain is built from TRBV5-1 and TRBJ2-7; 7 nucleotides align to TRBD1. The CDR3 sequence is CASSPTSSGGQLYEQYF. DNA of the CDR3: TGCGCCAGCAGCCCGACCTCCTCAGGGGGACAACTCTACGAGCAGTACTTC.